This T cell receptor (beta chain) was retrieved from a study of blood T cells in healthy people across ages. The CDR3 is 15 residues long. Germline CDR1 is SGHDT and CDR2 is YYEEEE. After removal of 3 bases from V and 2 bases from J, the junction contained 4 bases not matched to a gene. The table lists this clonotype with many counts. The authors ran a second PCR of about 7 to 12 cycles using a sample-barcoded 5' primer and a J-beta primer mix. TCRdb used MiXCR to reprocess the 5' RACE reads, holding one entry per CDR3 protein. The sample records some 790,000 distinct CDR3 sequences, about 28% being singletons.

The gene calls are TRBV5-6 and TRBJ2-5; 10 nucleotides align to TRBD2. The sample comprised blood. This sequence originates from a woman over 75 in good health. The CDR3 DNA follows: TGTGCCAGCAGCTGGCCGGGACTAGCGCAAGAGACCCAGTACTTC. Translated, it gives CASSWPGLAQETQYF.